The TCR beta chain under discussion was sequenced for a study of cytomegalovirus exposure and HLA in healthy donors. Study-level points and caveats: Researchers counted around 180 TCR beta chains as cytomegalovirus-associated. The classifier was said to identify cytomegalovirus status with high specificity and sensitivity. Researchers reported that three CMV-associated chains were confirmed in vitro as CMV antigen-specific.

Generated by immunoSEQ multiplex PCR, the TCRdb table keeps only in-frame clones and is missing some. The sample lists 150,000 or so clones, 84% occurring once. Concerning this clone itself: The target antigen is unknown.

The CDR3 contains 10 residues. Trimming removed 7 bases from V and 5 bases from J, with 5 bases in between. Germline V gives CDR1 SQVTM, CDR2 ANQGSEA. The clonotype originates from a man aged 25-40 years in good health and CMV-seropositive. V gene TRBV29-1 combines with J gene TRBJ1-4; D gene unclear. The sample was PBMCs. This CDR3 reads CSGGNEKLFF. CDR3 in DNA: TGCAGCGGCGGAAATGAAAAACTGTTTTTT.